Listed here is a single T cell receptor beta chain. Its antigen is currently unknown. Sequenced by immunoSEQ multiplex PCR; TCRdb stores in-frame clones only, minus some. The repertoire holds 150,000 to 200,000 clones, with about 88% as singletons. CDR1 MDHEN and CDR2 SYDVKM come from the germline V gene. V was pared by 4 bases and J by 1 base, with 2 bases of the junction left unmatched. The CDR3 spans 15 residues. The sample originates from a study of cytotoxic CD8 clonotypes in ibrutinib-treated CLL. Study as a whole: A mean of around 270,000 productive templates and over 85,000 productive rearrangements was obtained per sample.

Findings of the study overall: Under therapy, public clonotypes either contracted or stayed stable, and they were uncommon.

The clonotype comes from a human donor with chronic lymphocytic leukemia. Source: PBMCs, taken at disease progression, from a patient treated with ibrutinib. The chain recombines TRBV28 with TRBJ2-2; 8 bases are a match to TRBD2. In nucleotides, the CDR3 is TGTGCCAGCAGTTCAGCGGGAGTGAACACCGGGGAGCTGTTTTTT. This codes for CASSSAGVNTGELFF.